The source of this TCR beta chain is a study of blood T cell repertoires in COVID-19. Study summary: COVID-19 samples, acute and convalescent, were from the United States, Italy and Spain. Sample material is recorded as cDNA or gDNA derived from T cells, B-cell-depleted T cells, or PBMCs.

Original methodology: Reference gene primer amplification in the assay estimated nucleated cell counts. TCRdb's copy holds only in-frame clones and misses some; the assay was immunoSEQ multiplex PCR. That table gives V, J and clone size, and the DNA gave D and trimming. Found here are about 29,000 clones, about 86% of them singletons; the top ten hold about a quarter. This receptor was obtained from a human donor with active COVID-19. The donor label of this sample is uncertain. The specimen was peripheral blood.

CDR3 in amino acids: CASSLWGVRGRSREKLFF. The CDR3 nucleotides read TGTGCCAGCAGCTTGTGGGGGGTGAGGGGACGTAGTAGAGAAAAACTGTTTTTT. J is TRBJ1-4 and V is TRBV5-5, with D perhaps matching TRBD1 (5 bases). The germline V and J ends were trimmed by 1 base and 8 bases, with 24 bases remaining between them. CDR3 size: 18 residues. Germline CDR1 and CDR2: SGHKS and YYEKEE (reference sequence).